This T cell receptor beta chain was documented in a study of T cells after somatic rescue of genetic block (dated by TCRdb to 2020 to 2022). Notes on the research overall: The study assessed how robust, over the long term, a T-cell system was when the system had developed through somatic rescue of a genetic block in T-cell development.

The V end loses 2 bases and the J end loses 1 base, and a stretch of 15 bases separates them. CDR1 and CDR2, per the germline V gene, are SGDLS and YYNGEE. From cysteine to phenylalanine, the CDR3 is 17 amino acids long. The retained sequence is limited to the CDR3, 51 bases, with the frame set at the first base. Library construction relied on the immunoSEQ multiplex PCR assay. TCRdb retrieved this table from immuneACCESS and kept in-frame rearrangements only. Not all clones are present; in checked studies, unresolved V genes account for under half, and no reason is known for the remainder. The sample table shows fewer than 150,000 clones, and just over 90% are seen once. The top ten constitute 1.4% of the sample. Comments on this clone: It lacks a known antigen. No much larger clone is present one base from it, and per-base qualities are unavailable.

The sequencing sample was made of peripheral blood mononuclear cells (PBMCs). The clonotype was recovered from a woman aged 18-35 years. Rearrangement joined TRBV9 to TRBJ2-2, and perhaps TRBD2 as D gene, on 5 matching bases. The DNA sequence is given as TGTGCCAGCAGCGTTTCTATCTCAAGCGGGAACACCGGGGAGCTGTTTTTT. Its translation is CASSVSISSGNTGELFF.